A selection of T cell receptor beta chains follows, all from one sample in a study of early T cells in non-severe SARS-CoV-2 infection. MiXCR, run by TCRdb on the 5' RACE reads, gives a single entry per CDR3 protein. This table holds some 110,000 distinct CDR3 sequences, about 15% found once. Sequences were obtained from whole blood. All receptors come from an adult who was a healthcare worker with PCR-confirmed SARS-CoV-2 infection or an uninfected control (not recorded which). The CDR3 runs from the conserved cysteine through the conserved F or W. D genes are given only for firm matches. Clone size, where shown, is once, few, many, or a class for clones that have expanded.

17,.,TRBD2,TRBV4-1,TRBJ2-3,CASSQEGLAGGGGTQYF,TGCGCCAGCAGCCAAGAGGGCCTAGCGGGGGGCGGCGGTACGCAGTATTTT
16,.,.,TRBV15,TRBJ2-6,CATSREADSGANVLTF,TGTGCCACCAGCAGAGAGGCAGACTCTGGGGCCAACGTCCTGACTTTC
15,.,.,TRBV10-1,TRBJ1-1,CATREARGNPSKAFF,TGCGCCACTAGGGAGGCGCGAGGGAATCCCTCCAAGGCTTTCTTT
15,few,.,TRBV3-1,TRBJ1-1,CASIDGRGLNTEAFF,TGTGCCAGCATCGACGGACGGGGGCTTAACACTGAAGCTTTCTTT
13,.,.,TRBV6-2/TRBV6-3,TRBJ2-7,CASSYDGTYEQYF,TGTGCCAGCAGTTACGACGGGACCTACGAGCAGTACTTC
12,few,.,TRBV12-3/TRBV12-4,TRBJ1-6,CASSLGMSPLHF,TGTGCCAGCAGTCTCGGGATGTCACCCCTCCACTTT
13,few,TRBD1,TRBV6-5,TRBJ1-1,CASSYRDRAEAFF,TGTGCCAGCAGTTACCGGGACAGGGCTGAAGCTTTCTTT
16,.,TRBD2,TRBV11-2,TRBJ2-3,CASSLGRGGHTDTQYF,TGTGCCAGCAGCTTAGGTCGGGGGGGACACACAGATACGCAGTATTTT
15,.,TRBD1,TRBV18,TRBJ1-2,CASSPGQGPNYGYTF,TGTGCCAGCTCACCGGGACAGGGACCTAACTATGGCTACACCTTC
14,.,.,TRBV11-2,TRBJ1-1,CASSPGTRSTEAFF,TGTGCCAGCAGCCCGGGGACGCGAAGCACTGAAGCTTTCTTT
14,.,.,TRBV3-2,TRBJ1-3,CASSPTVSGNTIYF,TGTGCCAGCAGCCCGACAGTCTCTGGAAACACCATATATTTT
14,.,.,TRBV3-1,TRBJ1-1,CASSLLRGPTEAFF,TGTGCCAGCAGCCTTCTGAGAGGACCCACTGAAGCTTTCTTT
14,few,.,TRBV3-1,TRBJ1-1,CASSHYDVNTEAFF,TGTGCCAGCAGCCACTACGACGTAAACACTGAAGCTTTCTTT
15,.,.,TRBV5-1,TRBJ1-4,CASSLAVRGGEKLFF,TGCGCCAGCAGCTTGGCGGTCAGGGGCGGGGAAAAACTGTTTTTT
14,few,.,TRBV7-9,TRBJ1-1,CASSFSSAGTEAFF,TGTGCCAGCAGCTTCTCCTCGGCGGGCACTGAAGCTTTCTTT
13,.,.,TRBV24-1,TRBJ2-1,CGQKGPRVNEQFF,TGTGGCCAAAAGGGGCCCAGGGTCAATGAGCAGTTCTTC
15,few,.,TRBV10-3,TRBJ1-1,CAISESMLRNTEAFF,TGTGCCATCAGTGAGTCAATGCTCCGAAACACTGAAGCTTTCTTT
14,few,.,TRBV4-1,TRBJ2-5,CASSEPWQSETQYF,TGCGCCAGCAGCGAACCCTGGCAGTCAGAGACCCAGTACTTC
13,few,.,TRBV6-1,TRBJ1-6,CASSEAGYSPLHF,TGTGCCAGCAGTGAAGCGGGCTATTCACCCCTCCACTTT
11,few,.,TRBV29-1,TRBJ1-2,CSVQYNYGYTF,TGCAGCGTCCAGTATAACTATGGCTACACCTTC
15,.,TRBD2,TRBV7-9,TRBJ2-2,CASSGTSDRSWELFF,TGTGCCAGCAGCGGGACTAGCGACCGTTCCTGGGAGCTGTTTTTT
15,.,TRBD2,TRBV7-3,TRBJ2-1,CPSSQAGGTYNEQFF,TGTCCCAGCAGCCAGGCCGGGGGGACCTACAATGAGCAGTTCTTC
14,.,.,TRBV10-3,TRBJ1-6,CAISEGRQHSTLHF,TGTGCCATCAGTGAAGGCAGGCAGCATTCGACCCTCCACTTT
14,many,TRBD2,TRBV12-3/TRBV12-4,TRBJ2-1,CASSPVAGGNEQFF,TGTGCCAGCAGTCCAGTGGCGGGGGGCAATGAGCAGTTCTTC
13,.,TRBD1,TRBV18,TRBJ1-1,CASSPLDRGEAFF,TGTGCCAGCTCACCCCTAGACAGGGGCGAAGCTTTCTTT
13,.,.,TRBV12-3/TRBV12-4,TRBJ1-1,CASSSWGSTEAFF,TGTGCCAGCAGTTCCTGGGGGTCCACTGAAGCTTTCTTT